Below, 19 T cell receptor beta chains from the same sample are listed, as sequenced in a study of Graves' ophthalmopathy and Graves' hyperthyroidism. Scientists amplified the TCR beta CDR3 regions from RNA transcripts. First-round RT-PCR used HTBI primers; second-round multiplex PCR followed. TCRdb called the multiplex PCR reads again in MiXCR, with one record for every CDR3 protein. In the table there are about 620,000 distinct CDR3 sequences, about 20% of which are singletons. Sequencing was done on a sample of peripheral blood. The receptor source for this set is a woman younger than 35 with stable Graves' hyperthyroidism. Some clones in this sample may be carry-over from other donors' samples.

This clonotype was counted at least ten times. This chain connects TRBV5-1 to TRBJ1-2, with TRBD1 matching over 11 bases. Germline values: CDR1 SGHRS, CDR2 YFSETQ. Trimming cost V 4 bases and J 3 bases; bases outside gene matches: 5. This CDR3 comprises 15 residues. This CDR3 is CASSLRDRGDYGYTF. The DNA for the CDR3 is TGCGCCAGCAGCCTAAGGGACAGGGGGGACTATGGCTACACCTTC.

This clonotype was counted ten times or more. The V call is TRBV20-1, the J call TRBJ1-4; perhaps TRBD1 as D (5 bases). V dropped 2 bases and J dropped 6 bases, with 10 bases sitting between them. Germline V gene lookup returns CDR1 DFQATT and CDR2 SNEGSKA (reference sequence). The CDR3 totals 13 residues. Here the CDR3 DNA reads TGCAGTGCTAGATCGCGGGGGGATGAAAAACTGTTTTTT. It specifies CSARSRGDEKLFF.

This clonotype has a count of ten or more. The chain carries TRBV28 and TRBJ1-5; no clear D gene. Germline V CDR1 and CDR2: MDHEN, SYDVKM. V was clipped by 7 bases and J by 6 bases, with 16 bases between them. This CDR3 spans 14 amino acids. CDR3 in DNA: TGTGCCAGCAACACGAATGGGGTAGGTCAGCCCCAGCATTTT. Encoded protein: CASNTNGVGQPQHF. Full variable domain (rest looked up from reference TRBV28 and TRBJ1-5): DVKVTQSSRYLVKRTGEKVFLECVQDMDHENMFWYRQDPGLGLRLIYFSYDVKMKEKGDIPEGYSVSREKKERFSLILESASTNQTSMYLCASNTNGVGQPQHFGDGTRLSIL.

This clonotype showed up many times. V gene TRBV4-1 combines with J gene TRBJ2-7, with 10 bases fitting TRBD1. The CDR3 length is 15 residues. Germline CDR1 MGHRA, CDR2 YSYEKL. V trimming: 2 bases; J trimming: 5 bases; junction bases outside the gene matches: 6. The CDR3 sequence is CASSQKRDRGHEQYF. The CDR3 DNA reads TGCGCCAGCAGCCAAAAACGGGACAGGGGACACGAGCAGTACTTC.

This chain's CDR3 is CAAGREVNTEAFF. In nucleotides, the CDR3 is TGTGCCGCTGGGAGGGAGGTGAACACTGAAGCTTTCTTT. The rearrangement uses TRBV2 and TRBJ1-1; D call uncertain. Germline values: CDR1 SNHLY, CDR2 FYNNEI. The CDR3 sequence is 13 residues long. Trimming pared 11 bases from V and 0 bases from J, leaving 13 bases between.

CDR3 region: CASSSQAGTTDEQYF. The CDR3 DNA reads as TGTGCCAGCAGCTCTCAAGCCGGGACAACGGACGAGCAGTACTTC. The chain employs TRBV12-3 or TRBV12-4 and TRBJ2-7, with a tentative D call TRBD1 (6 bases). This CDR3 comprises 15 residues. V dropped 6 bases and J dropped 5 bases, with 20 bases sitting between them.

Only a few counts were recorded for this clonotype. A much larger clone differs by one base, so this may be a read error. This chain joins TRBV18 and TRBJ1-1; D uncertain. CDR1 is KGHSH and CDR2 is LQKENI in the germline V gene. This CDR3 has 13 amino acids. Trimming left V 2 bases short and J 3 bases short, with 7 bases between. CDR3: CASSPNVDTEAFF. CDR3 sequence (DNA): TGTGCCAGCTCACCAAACGTGGACACTGAAGCTTTCTTT.

This clonotype was observed at least ten times. The rearrangement uses TRBV12-3 or TRBV12-4 and TRBJ2-5; D call uncertain. V was cut by 1 base and J by 0 bases, with 3 bases left in between. This CDR3 has 13 residues. CDR3 nucleotide sequence: TGTGCCAGCAGTTTAGGACACCAAGAGACCCAGTACTTC. Its translation: CASSLGHQETQYF.

This clonotype was counted many times. The chain employs TRBV18 and TRBJ1-5; no clear D gene. The CDR3 runs 15 residues. Germline-derived CDR1 and CDR2 are KGHSH and LQKENI. With 4 bases removed from V and 5 bases from J, the gap between germline ends came to 15 bases. The CDR3: CASSLQQIPDQPQHF. The CDR3 coding sequence is TGTGCCAGCTCACTTCAACAGATACCCGATCAGCCCCAGCATTTT. The full variable domain, rest sourced from reference TRBV18 and TRBJ1-5, is NAGVMQNPRHLVRRRGQEARLRCSPMKGHSHVYWYRQLPEEGLKFMVYLQKENIIDESGMPKERFSAEFPKEGPSILRIQQVVRGDSAAYFCASSLQQIPDQPQHFGDGTRLSIL.

This clonotype appeared many times. This rearrangement joins TRBV15 to TRBJ1-5; unclear D gene. With 0 bases removed from V and 7 bases from J, the gap between germline ends came to 13 bases. The length of the CDR3 is 15 residues. Germline loops: CDR1 LNHNV, CDR2 YYDKDF (reference sequence). CDR3 in amino acids: CATSRDLRVGQPQHF. The CDR3 DNA is TGTGCCACCAGCAGAGATCTACGGGTCGGGCAGCCCCAGCATTTT.

V is TRBV2 and J is TRBJ2-7, with 7 bases fitting TRBD1. Germline V gives CDR1 SNHLY, CDR2 FYNNEI. J was trimmed by 6 bases and V by 10 bases; bases with no gene match: 9. The CDR3 spans 12 residues. CDR3 loop: CAISVAGGEQYF. In DNA form, the CDR3 reads TGTGCCATCTCAGTAGCAGGGGGCGAGCAGTACTTC.

This clonotype has ten or more counts. The chain couples TRBV6-1 to TRBJ2-2; D remains unclear. The CDR3 totals 15 residues. Looked up from germline, CDR1 is MNHNS and CDR2 is SASEGT. With 0 bases removed from V and 6 bases from J, the gap between germline ends came to 11 bases. CDR3 DNA: TGTGCCAGCAGTGAAGCGCGTCTTAGATCCGGGGAGCTGTTTTTT. Amino acid sequence: CASSEARLRSGELFF.

Remarks on this clonotype: One end of the junction fails to match germline, which may point to a read error. The V and J genes are TRBV5-1 and TRBJ2-6; no definite D call. The CDR3 is 14 residues long. CDR1 is SGHRS, CDR2 YFSETQ, per germline. CDR3 loop: CASSLAGASDPLGF. CDR3 DNA: TGCGCCAGCAGCTTGGCCGGAGCTTCCGACCCGTTGGGGTTC.

This clonotype has a count of ten or more. The V call is TRBV20-1, the J call TRBJ1-5; maybe TRBD1 (5 bases). V shed 6 bases and J shed 4 bases, with 19 bases lying between them. CDR1 is DFQATT and CDR2 is SNEGSKA in the germline V gene (reference sequence). CDR3 length equals 15 residues. The CDR3 DNA is TGCAGTGCCCCCCTCAGGGCTAAGGGGAATCAGCCCCAGCATTTT. Translation gives CSAPLRAKGNQPQHF.

This clonotype was seen ten or more times. This chain connects TRBV12-3 or TRBV12-4 to TRBJ2-7; the D gene could be TRBD1 or TRBD2 (5 bases each). V was trimmed by 5 bases and J by 6 bases, leaving 14 bases between them. The CDR3 runs 13 residues. DNA for the CDR3: TGTGCCAGCAGTCCGGGACGGGGTCGCGAGCAGTACTTC. Residues: CASSPGRGREQYF.

This clonotype was recorded many times. The chain has TRBV10-3 and TRBJ1-2; 8 nucleotides match TRBD1. J lost 8 bases, V lost 6 bases, and 8 bases had no gene match. Germline CDR1 and CDR2: ENHRY and SYGVKD. The CDR3 has 13 residues. In nucleotides, the CDR3 is TGTGCCATCAGAGAGGACAGGGTCGGCGGCTACACCTTC. Its protein product is CAIREDRVGGYTF.

This clonotype was counted at least ten times. The V call is TRBV20-1, the J call TRBJ1-2, with TRBD1 as a possible D gene (5 bases). Germline values: CDR1 DFQATT, CDR2 SNEGSKA (reference sequence). V lost 3 bases and J 1 base, leaving 15 bases between the germline ends. The CDR3 is 15 residues long. CDR3 loop: CSARLRGLRNYGYTF. CDR3 coding DNA: TGCAGTGCTAGGCTACGGGGACTTCGTAACTATGGCTACACCTTC.

This clonotype came up many times. This CDR3 is CATSRLAGGNTDTQYF. For the CDR3, the DNA is TGTGCCACCAGCAGATTAGCGGGGGGAAACACAGATACGCAGTATTTT. J is TRBJ2-3 and V is TRBV15; 10 bases are shared with TRBD2. The V gene's germline CDR1 is LNHNV and CDR2 YYDKDF (reference sequence). J gave up 2 bases and V 2 bases, and 4 bases lay outside the gene matches. The CDR3 is 16 residues long.

Comments on this clonotype: One base away lies a much larger clone, so this may be a sequencing read error. The V and J genes are TRBV18 and TRBJ2-7; no definite D call. The CDR3 is made up of 13 amino acids. From germline, CDR1 is KGHSH and CDR2 LQKENI. CDR3 loop: CVSSPSNSYEQYF. The CDR3 DNA follows: TGTGTCAGCTCACCGAGCAACTCCTACGAGCAGTACTTC.